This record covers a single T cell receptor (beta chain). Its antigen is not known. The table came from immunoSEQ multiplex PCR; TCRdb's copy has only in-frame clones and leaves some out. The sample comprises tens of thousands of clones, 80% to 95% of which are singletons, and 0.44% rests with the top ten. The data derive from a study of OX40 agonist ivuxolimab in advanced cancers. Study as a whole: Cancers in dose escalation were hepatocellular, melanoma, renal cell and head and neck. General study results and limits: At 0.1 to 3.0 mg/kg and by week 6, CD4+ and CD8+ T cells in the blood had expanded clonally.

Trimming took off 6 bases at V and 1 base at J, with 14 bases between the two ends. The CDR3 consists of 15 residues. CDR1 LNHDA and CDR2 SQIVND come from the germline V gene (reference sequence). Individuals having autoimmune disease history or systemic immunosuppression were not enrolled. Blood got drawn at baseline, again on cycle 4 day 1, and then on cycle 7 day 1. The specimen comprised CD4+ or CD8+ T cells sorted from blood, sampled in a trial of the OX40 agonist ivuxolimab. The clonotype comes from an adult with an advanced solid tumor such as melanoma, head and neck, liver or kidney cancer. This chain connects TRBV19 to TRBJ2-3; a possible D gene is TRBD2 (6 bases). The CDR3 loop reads CASSLPGLGTDTQYF. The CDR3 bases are TGTGCCAGTAGCCTACCGGGACTTGGCACAGATACGCAGTATTTT.